The 11 T cell receptor beta chains presented below share a single source sample, sequenced in a study of cytomegalovirus exposure and HLA in healthy donors. Use of 60 Vbeta and 13 Jbeta primers characterized the PCR. Libraries were prepared by immunoSEQ multiplex PCR; TCRdb keeps only in-frame clonotypes and omits some of them. The sample lists about 220,000 clones; over 65% were seen once. The sample was PBMCs. The receptors were sampled from a man in his late teens or twenties in good health and CMV-seronegative.

The chain has TRBV6-1 and TRBJ2-1; D remains ambiguous. From germline, CDR1 is MNHNS and CDR2 SASEGT. V gave up 3 bases and J gave up 4 bases, with 19 bases separating them. The CDR3 covers 17 residues. CDR3 residues: CASSDQISFLVYNEQFF. In DNA form, the CDR3 reads TGTGCCAGCAGTGATCAGATCTCGTTTCTGGTTTACAATGAGCAGTTCTTC.

The chain joins TRBV30 to TRBJ2-3; 13 positions agree with TRBD2. This CDR3 region has 13 residues. The trim removed 8 bases at V and 4 bases at J, leaving 3 bases unmatched. The germline V gene has CDR1 GTSNPN and CDR2 SVGIG (reference sequence). The CDR3 spells CATGLAGPDTQYF. CDR3 coding DNA: TGTGCCACGGGACTAGCGGGGCCAGATACGCAGTATTTT.

CDR3 amino acids: CASSLRRLAGGDLAKNIQYF. The CDR3 DNA is TGCGCCAGCAGCCTACGGCGACTAGCGGGAGGGGATCTAGCCAAAAACATTCAGTACTTC. The rearrangement joins TRBV4-1 to TRBJ2-4; 14 bases are a match to TRBD2. The V gene's germline CDR1 is MGHRA and CDR2 YSYEKL. The CDR3 spans 20 residues. J gave up 0 bases and V 4 bases, and 11 bases lay outside the gene matches.

This clone was seen just once. The chain uses TRBV28 and TRBJ2-5, with D possibly TRBD1 on 5 matching bases. The V gene lost 6 bases and the J gene lost 2 bases, with 13 bases spanning the gap. This CDR3 region has 14 residues. Germline values: CDR1 MDHEN, CDR2 SYDVKM. The CDR3 bases are TGTGCCAGCAGCACTGGCCAGGGACAAGAGACCCAGTACTTC. Protein product: CASSTGQGQETQYF.

This chain uses TRBV5-4 with TRBJ2-1, with TRBD2 matching 12 bases. The CDR3 is 17 amino acids. Germline CDR1 and CDR2: SGHNT and YYREEE (reference sequence). V shed 1 base and J 8 bases; nucleotides not matched to a gene: 10. The CDR3 loop reads CASSLTNLAGGSDEQFF. For the CDR3, the DNA is TGTGCCAGCAGCTTGACGAATCTAGCGGGAGGGAGCGATGAGCAGTTCTTC.

The chain employs TRBV5-8 and TRBJ2-7; D remains unclear. Trimming pared 4 bases from V and 0 bases from J, leaving 5 bases between. Per the germline V gene, CDR1 is SGHTS and CDR2 is YDEGEE. CDR3 length: 12 residues. The CDR3 is CASSVYSYEQYF. The DNA for the CDR3 is TGTGCCAGCAGCGTTTACTCCTACGAGCAGTACTTC.

The CDR3 nucleotides are TGTGCCATCAGTGAGTCAGGGGCCCGCGAGCAGTACTTC. Protein sequence: CAISESGAREQYF. The rearrangement uses TRBV10-3 and TRBJ2-7; D may be TRBD1 (5 bases). The CDR3 length is 13 residues. Germline CDR1 is ENHRY and CDR2 is SYGVKD. Trimming cost V 0 bases and J 6 bases, with 9 bases left between them.

The chain has TRBV6-1 and TRBJ1-5; 8 bases are a match to TRBD1. V shed 4 bases, J shed 6 bases, and the junction held 8 bases outside the gene matches. The V gene's germline CDR1 is MNHNS and CDR2 SASEGT. The CDR3 sequence is 15 residues long. CDR3 DNA sequence: TGTGCCAGCAGTGCGGACAGGGTGGTGGGTCAGCCCCAGCATTTT. Amino acids: CASSADRVVGQPQHF.

The J gene is TRBJ2-7, the V gene TRBV11-2, with 7 positions matching TRBD1. Germline CDR1 reads SGHAT; CDR2 reads FQNNGV. The CDR3 length is 16 residues. Trimming cost V 2 bases and J 0 bases; bases outside gene matches: 7. CDR3: CASSLKTGTPSYEQYF. The CDR3, as DNA: TGTGCCAGCAGCTTAAAGACAGGGACCCCCTCCTACGAGCAGTACTTC.

CDR3 in amino acids: CASSGTLAGAYNEQFF. As DNA, the CDR3 is TGTGCCAGCAGTGGGACCCTAGCGGGAGCATACAATGAGCAGTTCTTC. This chain uses TRBV2 with TRBJ2-1; TRBD2 aligns across 10 bases. The CDR3 has 16 amino acids. With V trimmed by 4 bases and J by 4 bases, 7 bases remained unmatched. Germline CDR1 reads SNHLY; CDR2 reads FYNNEI.

The chain links TRBV5-4 to TRBJ2-2; D may be TRBD1 (6 bases). V lost 4 bases and J lost 3, with 16 bases in between. Germline V gene sequence: CDR1 SGHNT, CDR2 YYREEE (reference sequence). The CDR3 contains 16 residues. CDR3 sequence reads: CASSQPTGTHTGELFF. The CDR3 nucleotides are TGTGCCAGCAGCCAACCCACAGGGACCCACACCGGGGAGCTGTTTTTT.